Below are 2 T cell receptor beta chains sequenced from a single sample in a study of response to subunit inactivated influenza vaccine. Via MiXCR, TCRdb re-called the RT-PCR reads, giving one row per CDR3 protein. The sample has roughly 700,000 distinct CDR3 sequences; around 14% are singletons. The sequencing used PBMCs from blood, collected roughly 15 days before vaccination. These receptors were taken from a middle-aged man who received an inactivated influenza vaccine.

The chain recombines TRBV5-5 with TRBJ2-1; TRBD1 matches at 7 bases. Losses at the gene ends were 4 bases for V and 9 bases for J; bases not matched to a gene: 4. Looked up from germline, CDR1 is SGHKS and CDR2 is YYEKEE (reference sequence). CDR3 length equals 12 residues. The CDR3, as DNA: TGTGCCAGCAGCAAGAACAGGGGTGAGCAGTTCTTC. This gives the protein CASSKNRGEQFF.

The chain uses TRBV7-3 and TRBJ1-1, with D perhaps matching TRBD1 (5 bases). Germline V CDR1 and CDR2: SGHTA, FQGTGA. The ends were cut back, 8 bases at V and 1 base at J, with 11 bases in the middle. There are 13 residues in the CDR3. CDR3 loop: CASAPTGNTEAFF. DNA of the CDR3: TGTGCCAGCGCCCCAACAGGGAACACTGAAGCTTTCTTT.